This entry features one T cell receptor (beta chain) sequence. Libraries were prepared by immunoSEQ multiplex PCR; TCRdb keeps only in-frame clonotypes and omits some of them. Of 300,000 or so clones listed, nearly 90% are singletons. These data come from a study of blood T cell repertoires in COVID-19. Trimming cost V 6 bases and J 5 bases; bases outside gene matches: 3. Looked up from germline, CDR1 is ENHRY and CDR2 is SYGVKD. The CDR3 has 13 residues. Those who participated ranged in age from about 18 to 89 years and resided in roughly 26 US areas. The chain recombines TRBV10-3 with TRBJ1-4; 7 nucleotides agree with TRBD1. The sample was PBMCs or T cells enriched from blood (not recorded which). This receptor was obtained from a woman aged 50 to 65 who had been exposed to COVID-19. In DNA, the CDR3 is TGTGCCATCAGGGGGACAGAGAATGAAAAACTGTTTTTT. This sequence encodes CAIRGTENEKLFF.